The rows below give T cell receptor beta chains drawn from one sample of a study of T cells in localized non-small cell lung cancer. Profiled with immunoSEQ multiplex PCR; TCRdb holds only in-frame clones, not every one. The sample carries roughly 30,000 clones, about 87% recorded once. Here the sequenced sample was peripheral blood, taken before any cancer treatment. These TCRs come from a woman aged 18 to 50 with stage I lung adenocarcinoma. CDR3s include the opening cysteine and the closing phenylalanine or tryptophan. Fields, in order: V gene, D gene, clone size, J gene, CDR3 protein, CDR3 DNA. A D gene is named only where the DNA matches it firmly. Not every row has a clone size; where given, it reads once, few, many or a size class.

V: TRBV6-1; D: TRBD2; size: -; J: TRBJ2-1; CDR3: CASSEAVIAGEKGHEQFF; DNA: TGTGCCAGCAGTGAAGCTGTGATAGCGGGAGAAAAGGGGCATGAGCAGTTCTTC
V: TRBV28; D: TRBD1; size: -; J: TRBJ2-7; CDR3: CATTRDRGNMNEQYF; DNA: TGTGCCACTACAAGAGACAGGGGTAATATGAACGAGCAGTACTTC
V: TRBV27; D: TRBD2; size: -; J: TRBJ2-3; CDR3: CASSATSGTDTQYF; DNA: TGTGCCAGCAGCGCGACTAGCGGGACAGATACGCAGTATTTT
V: TRBV2; D: -; size: -; J: TRBJ1-5; CDR3: CASRDSWSQPQHF; DNA: TGTGCCAGCAGGGACAGTTGGAGCCAGCCCCAGCATTTT
V: TRBV28; D: -; size: -; J: TRBJ1-1; CDR3: CAACRGATEAFF; DNA: TGTGCCGCCTGTCGGGGGGCGACTGAAGCTTTCTTT
V: TRBV9; D: -; size: -; J: TRBJ1-2; CDR3: CASSVDLPGGYYGYTF; DNA: TGTGCCAGCAGCGTAGACCTGCCTGGAGGGTACTATGGCTACACCTTC
V: TRBV19; D: -; size: -; J: TRBJ1-1; CDR3: CASSGGIWRGKMNTEAFF; DNA: TGTGCCAGTAGCGGGGGAATCTGGAGGGGGAAAATGAACACTGAAGCTTTCTTT
V: TRBV7-2; D: -; size: few; J: TRBJ1-4; CDR3: CASSWRGGGSNEKLFF; DNA: TGTGCCAGCAGCTGGCGGGGAGGTGGATCTAATGAAAAACTGTTTTTT
V: TRBV19; D: TRBD1; size: -; J: TRBJ2-1; CDR3: CASTERQGYNEQFF; DNA: TGTGCCAGTACGGAGAGACAGGGTTACAATGAGCAGTTCTTC
V: TRBV10-3; D: TRBD1; size: few; J: TRBJ1-2; CDR3: CAISSDRVSGYTF; DNA: TGTGCCATCAGCTCGGACAGGGTGAGTGGCTACACCTTC
V: TRBV20-1; D: -; size: -; J: TRBJ2-5; CDR3: CSARGAETQYF; DNA: TGCAGTGCTAGGGGGGCAGAGACCCAGTACTTC
V: TRBV9; D: TRBD2; size: -; J: TRBJ2-5; CDR3: CASSPGGSMKTQYF; DNA: TGTGCCAGCAGCCCCGGGGGGTCCATGAAGACCCAGTACTTC
V: TRBV19; D: -; size: -; J: TRBJ2-1; CDR3: CASSIGLWNEQFF; DNA: TGTGCCAGTAGTATAGGATTGTGGAATGAGCAGTTCTTC
V: TRBV5-1; D: -; size: -; J: TRBJ1-2; CDR3: CASSLVGGSEGYTF; DNA: TGCGCCAGCAGCTTGGTCGGAGGGTCGGAGGGCTACACCTTC
V: TRBV27; D: -; size: -; J: TRBJ2-5; CDR3: CASSFAGQAQETQYF; DNA: TGTGCCAGCAGTTTCGCCGGACAAGCACAAGAGACCCAGTACTTC
V: TRBV11-3; D: -; size: -; J: TRBJ1-3; CDR3: CASSKNLWGDLSGNTIYF; DNA: TGTGCCAGCAGCAAGAATTTATGGGGGGACCTCTCTGGAAACACCATATATTTT
V: TRBV11-3; D: -; size: -; J: TRBJ2-6; CDR3: CASGVSGANVLTF; DNA: TGTGCCAGCGGGGTCTCTGGGGCCAACGTCCTGACTTTC
V: TRBV15; D: TRBD2; size: -; J: TRBJ2-7; CDR3: CATSKRTSGSYEQYF; DNA: TGTGCCACCAGCAAAAGGACTAGCGGCTCCTACGAGCAGTACTTC